These 13 T cell receptor beta chains came from one sample sequenced in a study of blood T cell repertoires in COVID-19. Sequencing used immunoSEQ multiplex PCR; TCRdb keeps in-frame clones, though not all of them. The table shows 140,000 to 150,000 clones, with about 88% occurring only once. Input material: peripheral blood. These receptors originate from a human donor in a cohort sampled during active COVID-19.

This sequence joins TRBV29-1 and TRBJ2-3; a possible D gene is TRBD2 (5 bases). This CDR3 has 13 residues. V lost 4 bases and J lost 1, with 9 bases in between. Per germline, CDR1 SQVTM and CDR2 ANQGSEA. In DNA, the CDR3 is TGCAGCGTTGTGGACTGGGGCACAGATACGCAGTATTTT. It codes for CSVVDWGTDTQYF.

V gene TRBV11-3 combines with J gene TRBJ2-1, with D tentatively TRBD2 (6 bases). The V end lost 5 bases, the J end lost 8 bases, and 10 bases lay between the germline ends. The CDR3 runs 12 residues. Germline CDR1 SGHNT, CDR2 YENEEA. Here the CDR3 reads CASSVRDYEQFF. DNA for the CDR3: TGTGCCAGCAGCGTCCGGGACTATGAGCAGTTCTTC.

The chain has TRBV14 and TRBJ2-1, with D possibly being TRBD2 (6 bases). With 6 bases removed from V and 4 bases from J, the gap between germline ends came to 16 bases. The CDR3 has 15 amino acids. From germline, CDR1 is SGHDN and CDR2 FVKESK. CDR3 coding DNA: TGTGCCAGCAGTCTCACGGGGGATTATTACAATGAGCAGTTCTTC. Encoded protein: CASSLTGDYYNEQFF. The whole variable domain, filled in from reference TRBV14 and TRBJ2-1, reads EAGVTQFPSHSVIEKGQTVTLRCDPISGHDNLYWYRRVMGKEIKFLLHFVKESKQDESGMPNNRFLAERTGGTYSTLKVQPAELEDSGVYFCASSLTGDYYNEQFFGPGTRLTVL.

V is TRBV5-6 and J is TRBJ2-1; 11 bases fit TRBD1. In germline, CDR1 is SGHDT, CDR2 YYEEEE. This CDR3 contains 16 residues. Trimming cost V 2 bases and J 0 bases; bases outside gene matches: 1. CDR3 bases: TGTGCCAGCAGCTTTGGGACAGGGGGCTCCTACAATGAGCAGTTCTTC. This translates into CASSFGTGGSYNEQFF. Full variable domain (remainder filled in from reference TRBV5-6 and TRBJ2-1): DAGVTQSPTHLIKTRGQQVTLRCSPKSGHDTVSWYQQALGQGPQFIFQYYEEEERQRGNFPDRFSGHQFPNYSSELNVNALLLGDSALYLCASSFGTGGSYNEQFFGPGTRLTVL.

The gene calls are TRBV7-9 and TRBJ2-6; possibly TRBD2 for D (5 bases). The ends were cut back, 0 bases at V and 4 bases at J, with 13 bases in the middle. Germline V gene data show CDR1 as SEHNR and CDR2 as FQNEAQ (reference sequence). CDR3 length: 17 amino acids. The CDR3 region is CASSLAGWRFGANVLTF. The CDR3, as DNA: TGTGCCAGCAGCTTAGCCGGGTGGAGGTTCGGGGCCAACGTCCTGACTTTC.

This chain joins TRBV28 and TRBJ2-7; D not certain. CDR1 MDHEN and CDR2 SYDVKM come from the germline V gene. The CDR3 is 10 amino acids. The ends were cut back, 3 bases at V and 6 bases at J, with 3 bases in the middle. This CDR3 reads CASSFGEQYF. The DNA for the CDR3 is TGTGCCAGCAGTTTCGGCGAGCAGTACTTC.

This clone has only a few counts. This chain joins TRBV2 and TRBJ2-2, with D perhaps TRBD1 (7 bases). V dropped 6 bases and J dropped 6 bases, with 14 bases sitting between them. Germline loops: CDR1 SNHLY, CDR2 FYNNEI. The CDR3 runs to 14 residues. CDR3 in amino acids: CASRLQGGAGELFF. In DNA form, the CDR3 reads TGTGCCAGCAGGCTGCAGGGGGGAGCCGGGGAGCTGTTTTTT.

The chain uses TRBV7-2 and TRBJ2-2, with D possibly being TRBD1 (5 bases). The CDR3 is 14 residues long. Germline CDR1 is SGHTA and CDR2 is FQGNSA. Deletions cut 4 bases from V and 7 bases from J, with 13 bases between. The CDR3 bases are TGTGCCAGCAGCTCCCAGGGTTGGGGCGGGGAGCTGTTTTTT. Its protein product is CASSSQGWGGELFF.

Only one count was recorded for this clone. The chain employs TRBV5-1 and TRBJ2-5, with 7 bases fitting TRBD1. There are 14 residues in the CDR3. J lost 0 bases, V lost 6 bases, and 5 bases had no gene match. CDR1 SGHRS and CDR2 YFSETQ come from the germline V gene. The CDR3 loop is CASMTGYHQETQYF. The CDR3 DNA reads as TGCGCCAGCATGACAGGGTACCACCAAGAGACCCAGTACTTC.

This chain joins TRBV5-4 and TRBJ2-7; D is undetermined. V was clipped by 4 bases and J by 2 bases, with 13 bases between them. Per germline, CDR1 SGHNT and CDR2 YYREEE (reference sequence). This CDR3 has 14 residues. The CDR3 coding sequence is TGTGCCAGCAGCCCCCGCGAGTCCCCCTACGAGCAGTACTTC. Its translation is CASSPRESPYEQYF.

This clone was observed once. The V call is TRBV19, the J call TRBJ2-1, with TRBD2 identical over 12 bases. Per the germline V gene, CDR1 is LNHDA and CDR2 is SQIVND (reference sequence). J was trimmed by 9 bases and V by 1 base; bases with no gene match: 4. There are 15 residues in the CDR3. DNA of the CDR3: TGTGCCAGTAGTATAGGACTAGCGGGGGAACCTGAGCAGTTCTTC. Protein product: CASSIGLAGEPEQFF.

The chain combines TRBV7-2 with TRBJ2-5; D ambiguous. The CDR3 is 14 amino acids. The V end was cut by 1 base, the J end by 5 bases, with 11 bases between. The germline gives CDR1 SGHTA, CDR2 FQGNSA. DNA for the CDR3: TGTGCCAGCAGCTTAGACATCCCGAGGGAGACCCAGTACTTC. It specifies CASSLDIPRETQYF.

Worth noting for this clone: Relative to the germline gene, one junction end is altered; a read error may explain this. The genes are TRBV28 and TRBJ2-3; TRBD2 is a possible D gene (5 bases). CDR1 and CDR2 (germline): MDHEN, SYDVKM. CDR3 size: 15 residues. CDR3 region: CASSTLWGGTDTQYF. The CDR3, as DNA: TGCGCCAGCAGCACATTATGGGGAGGCACAGATACGCAGTATTTT.